This TCR beta chain was sequenced in a study of response to subunit inactivated influenza vaccine. Germline V gene data show CDR1 as DFQATT and CDR2 as SNEGSKA (reference sequence). Trimming stripped 3 bases from V and 6 bases from J, with 12 bases between. CDR3 length: 13 amino acids. TCRdb reprocessed the RT-PCR reads via MiXCR and lists one record per CDR3 protein. The sample consists of 700,000 to 900,000 distinct CDR3 sequences, 20% to 25% of them appearing once. This TCR was sampled from a man aged 50-60 years who received an inactivated influenza vaccine. This specimen consisted of PBMCs from blood, obtained 4 to 6 days after vaccination. The chain is built from TRBV20-1 and TRBJ2-1, with D unresolved. The CDR3 nucleotides read TGCAGTGCTAGGGATCCAGCGCCCAATGAGCAGTTCTTC. This translates into CSARDPAPNEQFF.